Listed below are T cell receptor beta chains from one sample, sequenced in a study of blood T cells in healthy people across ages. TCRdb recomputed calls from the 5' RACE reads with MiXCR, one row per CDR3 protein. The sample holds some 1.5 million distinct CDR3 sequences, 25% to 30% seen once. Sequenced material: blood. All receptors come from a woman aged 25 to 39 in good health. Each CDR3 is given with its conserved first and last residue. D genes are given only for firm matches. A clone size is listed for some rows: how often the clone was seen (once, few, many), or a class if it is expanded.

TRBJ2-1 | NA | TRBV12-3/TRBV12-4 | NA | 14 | CASRGGGSYNEQCF | TGTGCTAGCAGAGGGGGGGGCTCCTACAATGAGCAGTGCTTC
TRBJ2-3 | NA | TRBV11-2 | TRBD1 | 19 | CASSFLAAGQGGRTDTQYF | TGTGCCAGCAGCTTCCTAGCAGCGGGACAGGGGGGACGCACAGATACGCAGTATTTT
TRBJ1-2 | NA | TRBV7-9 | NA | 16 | CASSPPGAARNYGYTF | TGTGCCAGCAGCCCACCGGGGGCGGCTAGGAACTACGGCTACACCTTC
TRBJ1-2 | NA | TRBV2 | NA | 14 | CASADLGGGAGYTF | TGTGCCAGCGCTGACCTAGGCGGGGGAGCTGGCTACACCTTC
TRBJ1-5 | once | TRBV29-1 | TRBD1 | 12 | CSVGTGGEPQHF | TGCAGCGTTGGGACAGGGGGTGAGCCCCAGCATTTT
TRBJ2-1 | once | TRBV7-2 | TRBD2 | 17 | CASSSGTSGYTYNEQFF | TGTGCCAGCAGTTCCGGGACTAGCGGGTACACCTACAATGAGCAGTTCTTC
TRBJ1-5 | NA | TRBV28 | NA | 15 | CASTLSRAPGQPQHF | TGTGCCAGCACCCTTAGCAGGGCCCCCGGTCAGCCCCAGCATTTT
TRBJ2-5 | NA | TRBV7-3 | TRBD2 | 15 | CASSSGAGGPETQYF | TGTGCCAGCAGCTCTGGAGCGGGGGGGCCAGAGACCCAGTACTTC
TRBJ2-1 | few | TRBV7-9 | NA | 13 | CASRILGGYEQFF | TGTGCCAGCAGAATACTAGGGGGGTATGAGCAGTTCTTC
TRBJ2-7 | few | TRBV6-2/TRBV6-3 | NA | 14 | CASSYGPAGYEQYF | TGTGCCAGCAGTTACGGCCCAGCGGGCTACGAGCAGTACTTC
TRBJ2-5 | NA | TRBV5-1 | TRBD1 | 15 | CASSLETGGFRTQYF | TGCGCCAGCAGCTTGGAGACAGGGGGGTTTCGGACCCAGTACTTC
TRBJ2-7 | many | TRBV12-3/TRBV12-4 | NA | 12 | CASSLGETEQYF | TGTGCCAGCAGTTTAGGTGAAACCGAGCAGTACTTC
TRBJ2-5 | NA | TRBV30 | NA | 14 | CAWNRELAQETQYF | TGTGCCTGGAATAGGGAGCTAGCGCAAGAGACCCAGTACTTC
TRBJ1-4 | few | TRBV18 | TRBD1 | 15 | CASSAGQPRAEKLFF | TGTGCCAGCTCAGCGGGACAGCCCCGGGCTGAAAAACTGTTTTTT
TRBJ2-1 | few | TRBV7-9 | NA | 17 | CASSLGSGAPLRDEQFF | TGTGCCAGCAGCTTAGGTTCGGGGGCACCCTTGCGGGATGAGCAGTTCTTC
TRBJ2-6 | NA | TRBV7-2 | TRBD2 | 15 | CAGSLGGSGANVLTF | TGTGCCGGCAGCTTAGGCGGGAGCGGGGCCAACGTCCTGACTTTC
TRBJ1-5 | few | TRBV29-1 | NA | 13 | CSVELADNQPQHF | TGCAGCGTTGAACTGGCCGACAATCAGCCCCAGCATTTT
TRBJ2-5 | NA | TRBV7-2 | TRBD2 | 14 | CASSLGGLDKTQYF | TGTGCCAGCAGCTTAGGGGGACTAGATAAGACCCAGTACTTC
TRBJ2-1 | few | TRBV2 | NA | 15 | CASRGDGTIYNEQFF | TGTGCCAGCAGGGGGGACGGAACGATCTACAATGAGCAGTTCTTC
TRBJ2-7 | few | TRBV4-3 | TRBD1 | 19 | CASSQDLGRGQGVPYEQYF | TGCGCCAGCAGCCAAGATTTGGGTAGGGGACAGGGAGTTCCCTACGAGCAGTACTTC
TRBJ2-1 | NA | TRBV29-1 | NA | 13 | CSVGGGSWNEQFF | TGCAGCGTCGGGGGCGGGAGTTGGAATGAGCAGTTCTTC
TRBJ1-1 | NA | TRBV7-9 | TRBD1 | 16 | CASRPLRGQMNTEAFF | TGTGCCAGCAGACCCCTCAGGGGGCAGATGAACACTGAAGCTTTCTTT
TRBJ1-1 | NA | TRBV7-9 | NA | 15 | CASSPGGVGNTEAFF | TGTGCCAGCAGCCCGGGGGGCGTGGGGAACACTGAAGCTTTCTTT
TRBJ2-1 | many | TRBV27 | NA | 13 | CASTRDPGNEQFF | TGTGCCAGCACAAGGGACCCAGGTAATGAGCAGTTCTTC
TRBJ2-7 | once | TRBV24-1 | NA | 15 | CATSEAGLSYNEQYF | TGTGCCACCAGTGAGGCGGGCCTCTCCTACAATGAGCAGTACTTC
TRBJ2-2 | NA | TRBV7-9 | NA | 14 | CASSQGLITGELFF | TGTGCCAGCAGCCAGGGACTGATCACCGGGGAGCTGTTTTTT
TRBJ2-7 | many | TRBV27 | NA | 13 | CASSLRLTYEQYF | TGTGCCAGCAGCCTCCGGCTAACCTACGAGCAGTACTTC
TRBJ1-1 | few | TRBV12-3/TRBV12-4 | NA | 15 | CASSFGTRRWTEAFF | TGTGCCAGCAGTTTTGGGACCCGTAGATGGACTGAAGCTTTCTTT
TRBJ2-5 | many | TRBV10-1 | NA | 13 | CASAMDREETQYF | TGCGCCAGCGCCATGGACAGAGAAGAGACCCAGTACTTC
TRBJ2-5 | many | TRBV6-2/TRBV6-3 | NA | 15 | CASSLGGLVQETQYF | TGTGCCAGCAGTTTGGGCGGGCTGGTACAAGAGACCCAGTACTTC
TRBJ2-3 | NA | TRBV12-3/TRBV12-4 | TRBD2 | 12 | CANTRGADTQYF | TGTGCCAACACGCGGGGGGCAGATACGCAGTATTTT
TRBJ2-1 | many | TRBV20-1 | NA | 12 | CSAARLGLEQFF | TGCAGTGCTGCCCGACTAGGGCTTGAGCAGTTCTTC
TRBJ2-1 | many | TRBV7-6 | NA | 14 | CASSLEGGYNEQFF | TGTGCCAGCAGCTTGGAGGGGGGGTACAATGAGCAGTTCTTC
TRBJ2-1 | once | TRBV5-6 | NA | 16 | CASSPPLRVSYNEQFF | TGTGCCAGCAGCCCACCCCTTAGGGTTAGCTACAATGAGCAGTTCTTC
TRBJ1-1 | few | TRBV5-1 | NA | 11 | CASTNTGKAFF | TGCGCCAGCACGAATACAGGTAAAGCTTTCTTT
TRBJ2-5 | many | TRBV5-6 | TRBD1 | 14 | CASSGRDRGETQYF | TGTGCCAGCAGCGGCCGGGACAGGGGGGAGACCCAGTACTTC
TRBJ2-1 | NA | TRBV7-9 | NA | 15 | CASSLDIFRQNEQFF | TGTGCCAGCAGCTTAGACATCTTCCGACAGAATGAGCAGTTCTTC
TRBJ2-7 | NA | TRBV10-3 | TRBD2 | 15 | CATSERGGRAGEQYF | TGTGCCACCAGTGAGAGAGGCGGGAGGGCCGGCGAGCAGTACTTC
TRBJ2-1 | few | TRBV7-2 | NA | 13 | CASSSGGLGEQFF | TGTGCCAGCAGCTCAGGGGGGCTGGGTGAGCAGTTCTTC
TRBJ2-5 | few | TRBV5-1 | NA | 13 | CASSGQPRETQYF | TGCGCCAGCAGTGGACAGCCGAGAGAGACCCAGTACTTC
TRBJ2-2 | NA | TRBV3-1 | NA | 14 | CASSNRGATGELFF | TGTGCCAGCAGCAATCGGGGGGCAACCGGGGAGCTGTTTTTT
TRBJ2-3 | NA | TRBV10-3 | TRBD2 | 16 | CAISEGTSGLTDTQYF | TGTGCCATCAGTGAAGGAACTAGCGGGCTCACAGATACGCAGTATTTT
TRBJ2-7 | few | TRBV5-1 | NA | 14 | CASRNPLAAYEQYF | TGCGCCAGCCGCAATCCCCTCGCGGCCTACGAGCAGTACTTC
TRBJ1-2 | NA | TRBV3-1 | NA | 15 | CASSQNYGGGSGYTF | TGTGCCAGCAGCCAAAACTACGGCGGGGGTTCTGGCTACACCTTC
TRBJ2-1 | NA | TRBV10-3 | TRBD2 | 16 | CATGRTSGGGYNEQFF | TGTGCCACCGGTCGTACTAGCGGGGGTGGCTACAATGAGCAGTTCTTC
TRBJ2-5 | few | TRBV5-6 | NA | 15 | CASSLTGTAQETQYF | TGTGCCAGCAGCTTAACCGGGACCGCGCAGGAGACCCAGTACTTC
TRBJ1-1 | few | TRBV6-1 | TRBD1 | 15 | CASLRGPTMNTEAFF | TGTGCCAGTCTCAGGGGGCCGACTATGAACACTGAAGCTTTCTTT
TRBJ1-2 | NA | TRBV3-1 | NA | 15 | CASSQSQHLAYGYTF | TGTGCCAGCAGCCAATCGCAGCACCTCGCCTATGGCTACACCTTC
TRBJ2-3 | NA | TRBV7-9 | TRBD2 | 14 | CASSFVREPDTQYF | TGTGCCAGCAGCTTTGTGCGGGAGCCAGATACGCAGTATTTT
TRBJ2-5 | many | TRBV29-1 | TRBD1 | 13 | CSVEPGTAKGQYF | TGCAGCGTTGAACCTGGGACAGCCAAAGGGCAGTACTTC
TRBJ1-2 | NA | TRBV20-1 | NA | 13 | CSARPEIPYGYTF | TGCAGTGCTAGGCCGGAAATTCCGTATGGCTACACCTTC